The T cell receptor (beta chain) described here comes from a study of shared clonotypes between healthy human individuals. This CDR3 contains 12 residues. Germline V CDR1 and CDR2: LGHNT, FRNRAP. After removal of 5 bases from V and 7 bases from J, the junction contained 4 bases not matched to a gene. The repertoire was sequenced with immunoSEQ multiplex PCR; TCRdb's copy has only in-frame clones and lacks some. The table records approximately 2.5 million clones, about 92% of them present only once. Naive CD45RA+ and memory CD45RA-negative subsets were split from CD4+ cells. The V and J genes are TRBV12-5 and TRBJ1-2; 7 positions match TRBD1. The clonotype comes from a man aged 18-30 years in good health. The sample comprised naive CD4+ T cells sorted from blood. Subset indicated: CD45RA+ positively selected. CDR3 DNA: TGTGCTAGTGGTACAGGGGTGGGTGGCTACACCTTC. Residues: CASGTGVGGYTF.